Following are 13 T cell receptor beta chains from one sample sequenced in a study of T cell responses to AZD1222 COVID-19 vaccine. Sequencing was performed with immunoSEQ multiplex PCR; in TCRdb, only in-frame clones are kept and a portion is missing. The sample consists of 180,000 or so clones, 75% to 90% of them appearing once. The sample consisted of peripheral blood, taken 28 days after the second dose of the MenACWY control vaccine. These TCRs come from an adult who received the MenACWY meningococcal vaccine as a control.

The J gene is TRBJ2-5, the V gene TRBV12-3 or TRBV12-4; unclear D gene. The CDR3 is 11 residues long. V shed 7 bases and J shed 5 bases, with 8 bases lying between them. The CDR3 protein is CASTVMETQYF. The CDR3 DNA is TGTGCCAGCACGGTAATGGAGACCCAGTACTTC.

This chain uses TRBV24-1 with TRBJ2-3; TRBD2 might be the D (6 bases). Trimming cost V 4 bases and J 4 bases, with 20 bases left between them. The germline V gene has CDR1 KGHDR and CDR2 SFDVKD. This CDR3 comprises 17 residues. The CDR3 spells CATSDNVPGLSSDTQYF. Written as DNA, the CDR3 is TGTGCCACCAGTGACAACGTCCCGGGACTTTCCTCAGATACGCAGTATTTT.

This chain uses TRBV9 with TRBJ2-7; 7 bases agree with TRBD2. Looked up from germline, CDR1 is SGDLS and CDR2 is YYNGEE. V shed 0 bases, J shed 4 bases, and the junction held 13 bases outside the gene matches. The CDR3 sequence is 17 residues long. This CDR3 reads CASSVGPSSGALYEQYF. CDR3 nucleotide sequence: TGTGCCAGCAGCGTAGGCCCGTCTAGCGGAGCTTTGTACGAGCAGTACTTC.

This chain uses TRBV6-5 with TRBJ1-2, with 9 bases lining up with TRBD1. Germline trimming cut 5 bases from V and 4 bases from J; bases unmatched to any gene: 2. The germline CDR1 and CDR2 sequences are MNHEY and SVGAGI. CDR3 length: 13 residues. CDR3 sequence: CASSRTGVYGYTF. The CDR3 nucleotides read TGTGCCAGCAGTCGGACAGGGGTCTATGGCTACACCTTC.

J is TRBJ2-5 and V is TRBV5-6; D remains ambiguous. The CDR3 spans 12 residues. From germline, CDR1 is SGHDT and CDR2 YYEEEE. Between the trimmed V and J ends, which lost 4 bases and 2 bases, there was a span of 6 bases. CDR3 residues: CASSTQQETQYF. The CDR3 region has the DNA TGTGCCAGCAGCACCCAACAAGAGACCCAGTACTTC. The full variable domain, with the rest looked up from reference TRBV5-6 and TRBJ2-5, is DAGVTQSPTHLIKTRGQQVTLRCSPKSGHDTVSWYQQALGQGPQFIFQYYEEEERQRGNFPDRFSGHQFPNYSSELNVNALLLGDSALYLCASSTQQETQYFGPGTRLLVL.

The rearrangement links TRBV28 to TRBJ2-7, with TRBD1 as a possible D gene (5 bases). Germline V gives CDR1 MDHEN, CDR2 SYDVKM. CDR3 length: 15 amino acids. The V end was cut by 6 bases, the J end by 2 bases, with 17 bases between. CDR3: CASRVRQSSTYEQYF. The CDR3 bases are TGTGCCAGCAGGGTGAGACAGTCCTCCACCTACGAGCAGTACTTC.

This clone was observed a single time. V and J are TRBV28 and TRBJ1-1, with unresolved D. V was pared by 8 bases and J by 1 base, with 5 bases between. Per the germline V gene, CDR1 is MDHEN and CDR2 is SYDVKM. This CDR3 has 11 amino acids. The CDR3 DNA reads as TGTGCCAGCGTGAAGAACACTGAAGCTTTCTTT. Amino acids: CASVKNTEAFF.

V usage is TRBV7-9 and J usage is TRBJ2-5; D unresolved. Germline-derived CDR1 and CDR2 are SEHNR and FQNEAQ (reference sequence). This CDR3 is built from 15 residues. Between the trimmed V and J ends, which lost 5 bases and 2 bases, there was a span of 15 bases. CDR3 sequence (DNA): TGTGCCAGCAGCCCTCAATTGAACAGACAAGAGACCCAGTACTTC. This codes for CASSPQLNRQETQYF. The full variable domain, with the rest looked up from reference TRBV7-9 and TRBJ2-5, is DTGVSQNPRHKITKRGQNVTFRCDPISEHNRLYWYRQTLGQGPEFLTYFQNEAQLEKSRLLSDRFSAERPKGSFSTLEIQRTEQGDSAMYLCASSPQLNRQETQYFGPGTRLLVL.

This clone turned up a few times. V gene TRBV28 combines with J gene TRBJ1-2, with D hard to call. This CDR3 is built from 14 residues. The V end lost 5 bases, the J end lost 5 bases, and 15 bases lay between the germline ends. Looked up from germline, CDR1 is MDHEN and CDR2 is SYDVKM. This chain's CDR3 is CASSTLLQIYGYTF. CDR3 coding DNA: TGTGCCAGCAGTACACTGCTACAGATATATGGCTACACCTTC.

The gene calls are TRBV28 and TRBJ2-3; the D call may be TRBD1 or TRBD2 (5 bases each). The germline V and J ends were trimmed by 7 bases and 1 base, with 15 bases remaining between them. This CDR3 region has 15 residues. CDR1 is MDHEN and CDR2 is SYDVKM in the germline V gene. This CDR3 is CASNGHPRGTDTQYF. CDR3 bases: TGTGCCAGCAACGGACACCCGCGGGGCACAGATACGCAGTATTTT.

The chain is built from TRBV5-1 and TRBJ1-6; TRBD1 matches 10 bases. The germline CDR1 and CDR2 sequences are SGHRS and YFSETQ. This CDR3 region has 18 residues. J lost 3 bases, V lost 10 bases, and 16 bases had no gene match. CDR3 loop: CAQISYQGQGHYNSPLHF. The CDR3 DNA reads TGCGCCCAAATATCGTACCAGGGACAGGGGCACTATAATTCACCCCTCCACTTT.

This clone showed up just once. V is TRBV5-4 and J is TRBJ2-3; no definite D call. Germline V gene data show CDR1 as SGHNT and CDR2 as YYREEE (reference sequence). Trimming pared 0 bases from V and 5 bases from J, leaving 10 bases between. The CDR3 loop spans 14 amino acids. The chain's CDR3 is CASSLVAALDTQYF. The CDR3 DNA follows: TGTGCCAGCAGCTTGGTCGCAGCGTTAGATACGCAGTATTTT.

V usage is TRBV6-5 and J usage is TRBJ1-5; 10 bases fit TRBD1. The CDR3 sequence is 14 residues long. V gave up 6 bases and J gave up 11 bases; unmatched junction bases: 10. Germline CDR1 reads MNHEY; CDR2 reads SVGAGI. In nucleotides, the CDR3 is TGTGCCAGCAGGGATGGACAGGGGGAGGGGTCCCAGCATTTT. Its protein is CASRDGQGEGSQHF.